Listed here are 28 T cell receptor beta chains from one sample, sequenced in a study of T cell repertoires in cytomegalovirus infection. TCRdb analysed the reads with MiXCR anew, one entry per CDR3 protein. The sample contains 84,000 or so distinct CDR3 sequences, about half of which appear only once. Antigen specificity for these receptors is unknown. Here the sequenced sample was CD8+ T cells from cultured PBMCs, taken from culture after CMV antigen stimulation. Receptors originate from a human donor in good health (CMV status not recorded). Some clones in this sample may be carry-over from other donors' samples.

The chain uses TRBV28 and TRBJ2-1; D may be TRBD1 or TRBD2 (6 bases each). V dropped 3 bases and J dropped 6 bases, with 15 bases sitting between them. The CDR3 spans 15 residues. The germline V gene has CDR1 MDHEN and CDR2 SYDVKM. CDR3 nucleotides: TGTGCCAGCAGTTTCGGCCAGGGGAGGCGCAATGAGCAGTTCTTC. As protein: CASSFGQGRRNEQFF.

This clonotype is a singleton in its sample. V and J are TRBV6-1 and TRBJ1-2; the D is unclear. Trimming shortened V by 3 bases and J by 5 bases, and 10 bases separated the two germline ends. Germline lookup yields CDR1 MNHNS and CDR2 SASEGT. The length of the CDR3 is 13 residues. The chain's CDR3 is CASSEVSEYGYTF. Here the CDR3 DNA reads TGTGCCAGCAGTGAGGTCTCGGAGTATGGCTACACCTTC.

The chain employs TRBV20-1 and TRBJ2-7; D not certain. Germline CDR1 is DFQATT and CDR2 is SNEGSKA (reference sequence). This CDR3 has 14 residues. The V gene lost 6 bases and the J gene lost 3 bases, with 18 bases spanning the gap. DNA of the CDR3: TGCAGTGCCAACGAATTTGAGGTCTACTACGAGCAGTACTTC. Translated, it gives CSANEFEVYYEQYF.

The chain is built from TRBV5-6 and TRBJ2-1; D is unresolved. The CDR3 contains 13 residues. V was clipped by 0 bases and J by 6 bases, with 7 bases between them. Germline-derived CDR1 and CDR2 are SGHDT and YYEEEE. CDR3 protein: CASSLGASNEQFF. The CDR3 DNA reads TGTGCCAGCAGCTTGGGGGCGAGCAATGAGCAGTTCTTC.

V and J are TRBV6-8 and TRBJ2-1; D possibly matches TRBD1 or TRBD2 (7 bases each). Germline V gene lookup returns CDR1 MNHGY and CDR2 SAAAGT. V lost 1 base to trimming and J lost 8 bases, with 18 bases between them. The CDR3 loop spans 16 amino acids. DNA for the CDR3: TGTGCCAGCAGTTACTACCTAGCGGCAGGGGGGTATGAGCAGTTCTTC. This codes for CASSYYLAAGGYEQFF.

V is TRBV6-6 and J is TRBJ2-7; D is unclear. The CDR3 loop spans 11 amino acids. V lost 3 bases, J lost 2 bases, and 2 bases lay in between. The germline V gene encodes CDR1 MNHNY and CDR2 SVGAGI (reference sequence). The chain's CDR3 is CASSYPYEQYF. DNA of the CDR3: TGTGCCAGCAGTTATCCCTACGAGCAGTACTTC.

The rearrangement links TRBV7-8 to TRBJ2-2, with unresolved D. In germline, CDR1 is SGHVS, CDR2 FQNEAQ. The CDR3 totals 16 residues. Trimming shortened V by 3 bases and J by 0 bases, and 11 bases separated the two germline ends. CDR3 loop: CASSLGRPANTGELFF. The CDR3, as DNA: TGTGCCAGCAGCTTGGGCAGGCCCGCGAACACCGGGGAGCTGTTTTTT.

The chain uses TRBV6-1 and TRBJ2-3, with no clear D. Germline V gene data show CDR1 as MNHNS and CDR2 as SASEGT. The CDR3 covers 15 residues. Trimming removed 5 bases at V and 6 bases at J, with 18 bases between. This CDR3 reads CASSFNRNGQDTQYF. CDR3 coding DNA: TGTGCCAGCAGTTTCAACCGGAACGGGCAGGATACGCAGTATTTT.

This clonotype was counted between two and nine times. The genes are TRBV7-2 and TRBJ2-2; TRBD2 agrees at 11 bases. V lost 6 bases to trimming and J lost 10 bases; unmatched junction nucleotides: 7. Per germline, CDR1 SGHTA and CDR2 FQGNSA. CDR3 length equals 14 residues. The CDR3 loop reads CASRRLAGPEELFF. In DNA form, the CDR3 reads TGTGCCAGCAGACGACTAGCGGGGCCGGAGGAGCTGTTTTTT.

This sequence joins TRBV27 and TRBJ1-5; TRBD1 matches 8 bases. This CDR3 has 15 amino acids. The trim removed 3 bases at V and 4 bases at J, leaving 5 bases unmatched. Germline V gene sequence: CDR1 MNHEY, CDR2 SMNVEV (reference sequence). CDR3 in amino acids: CASSFGQGWNQPQHF. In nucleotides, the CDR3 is TGTGCCAGCAGTTTCGGACAGGGATGGAATCAGCCCCAGCATTTT.

CDR3 region: CASSLSTPAYKWTIYNEQFF. The CDR3 region has the DNA TGTGCCAGCAGTTTATCCACCCCCGCCTACAAATGGACTATCTACAATGAGCAGTTCTTC. The chain combines TRBV28 with TRBJ2-1; maybe TRBD2 (6 bases). CDR1 is MDHEN, CDR2 SYDVKM, per germline. Trimming left V 1 base short and J 3 bases short, with 25 bases between. The CDR3 covers 20 residues.

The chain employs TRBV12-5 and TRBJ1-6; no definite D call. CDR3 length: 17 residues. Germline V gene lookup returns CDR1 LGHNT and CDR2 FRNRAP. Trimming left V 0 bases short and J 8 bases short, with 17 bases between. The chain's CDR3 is CASGLVVRTASHSPLHF. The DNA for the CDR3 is TGTGCTAGTGGTTTGGTAGTGCGAACTGCCTCACATTCACCCCTCCACTTT. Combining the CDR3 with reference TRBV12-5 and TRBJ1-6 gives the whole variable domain DARVTQTPRHKVTEMGQEVTMRCQPILGHNTVFWYRQTMMQGLELLAYFRNRAPLDDSGMPKDRFSAEMPDATLATLKIQPSEPRDSAVYFCASGLVVRTASHSPLHFGNGTRLTVT.

CDR3 sequence (DNA): TGTGCCAGCAGTTACCCACAGGGAACTGAAGCTTTCTTT. It yields the protein CASSYPQGTEAFF. The chain links TRBV6-8 to TRBJ1-1; TRBD1 might be the D (6 bases). From germline, CDR1 is MNHGY and CDR2 SAAAGT. Deletions cut 2 bases from V and 5 bases from J, with 9 bases between. The CDR3 is made up of 13 amino acids.

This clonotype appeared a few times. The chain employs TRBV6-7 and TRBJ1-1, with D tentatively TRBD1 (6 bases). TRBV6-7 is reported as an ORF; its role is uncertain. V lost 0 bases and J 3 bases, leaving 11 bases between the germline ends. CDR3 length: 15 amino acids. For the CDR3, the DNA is TGTGCCAGCAGTTACTCGTGGGGGCTGTACACTGAAGCTTTCTTT. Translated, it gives CASSYSWGLYTEAFF.

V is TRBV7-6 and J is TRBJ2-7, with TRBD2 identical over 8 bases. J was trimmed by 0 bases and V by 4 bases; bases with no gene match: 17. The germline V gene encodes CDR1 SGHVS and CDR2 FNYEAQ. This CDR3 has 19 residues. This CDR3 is CASSSPHPLAGESSYEQYF. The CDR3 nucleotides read TGTGCCAGCAGCTCCCCTCACCCGCTAGCGGGCGAAAGCTCCTACGAGCAGTACTTC.

This CDR3 is CASSLGSWGYTF. The CDR3 region has the DNA TGTGCCAGCAGCTTAGGAAGCTGGGGCTACACCTTC. The chain carries TRBV7-2 and TRBJ1-2; D not resolved. The V and J ends lost 1 base and 8 bases respectively, with 8 bases between them. This CDR3 comprises 12 residues. Germline CDR1 and CDR2: SGHTA and FQGNSA. The variable domain in full, completed from reference TRBV7-2 and TRBJ1-2, reads GAGVSQSPSNKVTEKGKDVELRCDPISGHTALYWYRQSLGQGLEFLIYFQGNSAPDKSGLPSDRFSAERTGGSVSTLTIQRTQQEDSAVYLCASSLGSWGYTFGSGTRLTVV.

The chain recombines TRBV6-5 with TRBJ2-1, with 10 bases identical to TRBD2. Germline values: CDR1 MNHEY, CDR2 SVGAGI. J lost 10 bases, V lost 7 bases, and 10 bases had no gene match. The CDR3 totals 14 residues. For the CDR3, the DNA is TGTGCCAGCAACCGGAGCGGGGGGGCGTGGGAGCAGTTCTTC. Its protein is CASNRSGGAWEQFF.

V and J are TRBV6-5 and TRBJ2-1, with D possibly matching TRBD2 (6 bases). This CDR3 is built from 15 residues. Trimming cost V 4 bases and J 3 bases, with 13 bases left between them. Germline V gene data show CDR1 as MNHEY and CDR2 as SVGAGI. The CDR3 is CASSLGSGDYNEQFF. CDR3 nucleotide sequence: TGTGCCAGCAGTTTGGGTAGCGGAGACTACAATGAGCAGTTCTTC.

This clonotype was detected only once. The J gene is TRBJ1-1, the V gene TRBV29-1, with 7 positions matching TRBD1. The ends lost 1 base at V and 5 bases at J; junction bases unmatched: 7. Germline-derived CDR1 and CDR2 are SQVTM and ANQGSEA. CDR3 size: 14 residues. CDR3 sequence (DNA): TGCAGCGTTGAAGGAGGGGGCTGGCAGACTGAAGCTTTCTTT. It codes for CSVEGGGWQTEAFF.

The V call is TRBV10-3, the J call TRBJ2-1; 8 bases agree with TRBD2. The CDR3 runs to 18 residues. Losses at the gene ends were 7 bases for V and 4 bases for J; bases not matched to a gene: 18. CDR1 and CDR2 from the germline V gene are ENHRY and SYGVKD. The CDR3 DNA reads TGTGCCATCAACGGGGGGGGGGGTTCGGGACTCCCTTACAATGAGCAGTTCTTC. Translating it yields CAINGGGGSGLPYNEQFF.

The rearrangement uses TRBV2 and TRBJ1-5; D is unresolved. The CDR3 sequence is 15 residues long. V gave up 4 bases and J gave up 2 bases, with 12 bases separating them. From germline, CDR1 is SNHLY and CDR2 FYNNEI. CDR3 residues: CASSGLPEGNQPQHF. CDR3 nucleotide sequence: TGTGCCAGCAGTGGCCTCCCGGAGGGCAATCAGCCCCAGCATTTT.

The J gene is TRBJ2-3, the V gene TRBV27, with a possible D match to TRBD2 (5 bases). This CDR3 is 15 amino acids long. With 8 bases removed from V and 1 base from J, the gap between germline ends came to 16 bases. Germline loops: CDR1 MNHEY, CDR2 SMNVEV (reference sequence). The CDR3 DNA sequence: TGTGCCAGCCTTCTTAGGAGCGGACGCACAGATACGCAGTATTTT. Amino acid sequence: CASLLRSGRTDTQYF.

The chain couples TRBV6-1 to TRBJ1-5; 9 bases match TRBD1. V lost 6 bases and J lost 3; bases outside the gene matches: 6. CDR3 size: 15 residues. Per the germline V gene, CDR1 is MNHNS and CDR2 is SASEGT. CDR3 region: CASRGDRANNQPQHF. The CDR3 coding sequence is TGTGCCAGCAGGGGGGACAGGGCGAACAATCAGCCCCAGCATTTT.

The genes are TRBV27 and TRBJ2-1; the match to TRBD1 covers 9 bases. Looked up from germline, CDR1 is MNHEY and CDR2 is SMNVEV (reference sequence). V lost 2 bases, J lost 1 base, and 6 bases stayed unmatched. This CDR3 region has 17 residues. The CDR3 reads CASSLRGGQGSYNEQFF. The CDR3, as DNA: TGTGCCAGCAGTTTACGTGGGGGACAGGGATCCTACAATGAGCAGTTCTTC.

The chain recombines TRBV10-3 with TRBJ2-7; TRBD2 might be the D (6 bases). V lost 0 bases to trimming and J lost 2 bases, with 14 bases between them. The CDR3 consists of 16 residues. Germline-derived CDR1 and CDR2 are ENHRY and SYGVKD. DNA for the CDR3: TGTGCCATCAGTGAGTCGAGGAGGGTGCGAACCTACGAGCAGTACTTC. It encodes CAISESRRVRTYEQYF.

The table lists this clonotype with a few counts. CDR3 sequence reads: CASSPRTPTPYSTDTQYF. The DNA for the CDR3 is TGCGCCAGCAGCCCAAGGACCCCTACCCCATATAGCACAGATACGCAGTATTTT. The chain uses TRBV5-1 and TRBJ2-3, with D uncertain. From germline, CDR1 is SGHRS and CDR2 YFSETQ. The CDR3 spans 18 residues. V was cut by 4 bases and J by 0 bases, with 21 bases left in between.

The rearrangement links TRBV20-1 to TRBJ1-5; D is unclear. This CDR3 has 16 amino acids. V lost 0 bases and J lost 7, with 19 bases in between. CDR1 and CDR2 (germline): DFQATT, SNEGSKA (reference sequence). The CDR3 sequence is CSARDRRAVGFQPQHF. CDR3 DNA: TGCAGTGCTAGAGATAGAAGGGCGGTAGGGTTCCAGCCCCAGCATTTT.

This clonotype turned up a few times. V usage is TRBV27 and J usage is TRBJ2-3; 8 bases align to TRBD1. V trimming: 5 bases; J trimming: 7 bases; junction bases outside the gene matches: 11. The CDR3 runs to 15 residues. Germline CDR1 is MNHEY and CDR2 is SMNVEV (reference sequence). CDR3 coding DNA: TGTGCCAGCAGTCTGACAGGGGCCCCCGGGCATACGCAGTATTTT. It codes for CASSLTGAPGHTQYF.